The rows below give T cell receptor beta chains drawn from one sample of a study of cytomegalovirus exposure and HLA in healthy donors. Sequencing was performed with immunoSEQ multiplex PCR; in TCRdb, only in-frame clones are kept and a portion is missing. The sample includes some 70,000 clones. Sequences were obtained from PBMCs. These receptors were collected from a boy younger than 18 in good health and CMV-seronegative. Both conserved end residues are part of each CDR3. A D gene is named only where the DNA matches it firmly.

v_call	j_call	d_call	cdr3_nt	cdr3_aa
TRBV6-6	TRBJ1-5	TRBD1	TGTGCCAGCAGTTACTTTGGGCAGGGGGTATCTCAGCCCCAGCATTTT	CASSYFGQGVSQPQHF
TRBV6-5	TRBJ1-6	TRBD1	TGTGCCAGCAGCTCGACAGGGGGAAGTTATTCACCCCTCCACTTT	CASSSTGGSYSPLHF
TRBV5-1	TRBJ2-1	.	TGCGCCAGCAGCTTTGGCAGGGGAGTTTCCAGTGAGCAGTTCTTC	CASSFGRGVSSEQFF
TRBV6-6	TRBJ1-1	.	TGTGCCAGCACGACAGGGAACACTGAAGCTTTCTTT	CASTTGNTEAFF
TRBV18	TRBJ1-2	TRBD1	TGTGCCAGCTCACTCTCGGACAGGTCCTATGGTTACACCTTC	CASSLSDRSYGYTF
TRBV5-1	TRBJ1-1	TRBD1	TGCGCCAGCAGCTCCACAGGGGGCGCGAGGGCTTTCTTT	CASSSTGGARAFF
TRBV5-1	TRBJ2-7	TRBD2	TGCGCCAGCAGCTTGGGTCTTGGGAGGGCTGTTTACGAGCAGTACTTC	CASSLGLGRAVYEQYF
TRBV5-1	TRBJ2-3	TRBD2	TGCGCCAGCAGCTTGGCCACGGCGGGGGTAACAGATACGCAGTATTTT	CASSLATAGVTDTQYF
TRBV4-3	TRBJ1-2	.	TGCGCCAGCAGCCTCGATACAGGGCCCTCCTATCTCTATGGCTACACCTTC	CASSLDTGPSYLYGYTF
TRBV19	TRBJ2-7	TRBD1	TGTGCCAGTTTGGACAGGGTGGGGGAGCAGTACTTC	CASLDRVGEQYF
TRBV15	TRBJ1-1	.	TGTGCCACCAGCAGAGATCGGGTGAACACTGAAGCTTTCTTT	CATSRDRVNTEAFF
TRBV4-3	TRBJ2-1	.	TGCGCCAGCAGCCAAGATTCAACTCTCCCATACAATGAGCAGTTCTTC	CASSQDSTLPYNEQFF
TRBV30	TRBJ2-7	TRBD1	TGTGCCTGGAGTCCGGGACAGGGCGCCTACGAGCAGTACTTC	CAWSPGQGAYEQYF
TRBV6-5	TRBJ1-2	.	TGTGCCAGCAGTGACAGGAGAGCTAACTATGGCTACACCTTC	CASSDRRANYGYTF
TRBV18	TRBJ2-6	TRBD1	TGTGCCAGCTCAAAAAACAGGGGGCCTGGGGCCAACGTCCTGACTTTC	CASSKNRGPGANVLTF
TRBV5-1	TRBJ2-7	TRBD2	TGCGCCAGCAGCTTGGCCGGGACTAAAAACTACGAGCAGTACTTC	CASSLAGTKNYEQYF
TRBV9	TRBJ2-5	TRBD1	TGTGCCAGCAGCGCCCAGACAGGGATTGGGGAGACCCAGTACTTC	CASSAQTGIGETQYF
TRBV7-9	TRBJ2-7	.	TGTGCCAGCCCCTCAGGGAATGAGCAGTACTTC	CASPSGNEQYF
TRBV5-4	TRBJ2-7	TRBD2	TGTGCCAGCAGCTTGTCGGGGGGAGGTCTATTGTACGAGCAGTACTTC	CASSLSGGGLLYEQYF
TRBV19	TRBJ1-2	TRBD1	TGTGCCAGTAGTATAATAGGAGCACAGGGGAGGAACGCTGGCTACACCTTC	CASSIIGAQGRNAGYTF
TRBV19	TRBJ1-4	.	TGTGCCAGCGGGACACGCTACCCTAATGAAAAACTGTTTTTT	CASGTRYPNEKLFF
TRBV7-9	TRBJ1-2	.	TGTGCCAGCAGCTTAGGTACAGTTCCCGTCTATGGCTACACCTTC	CASSLGTVPVYGYTF
TRBV5-1	TRBJ1-1	TRBD1	TGCGCCAGCAGCTTACAGGGGGCTGACACTGAAGCTTTCTTT	CASSLQGADTEAFF
TRBV29-1	TRBJ2-1	TRBD1	TGCAGCGTTGAAGATCCTGACAGGGTAGTTGACAATGAGCAGTTCTTC	CSVEDPDRVVDNEQFF
TRBV6-6	TRBJ1-5	.	TGTGCCAGCACGGAGGCCGATTTTGATAGCAATCAGCCCCAGCATTTT	CASTEADFDSNQPQHF
TRBV6-5	TRBJ1-5	TRBD1	TGTGCCAGCAGTTTTGACAGGGAGAGCAATCAGCCCCAGCATTTT	CASSFDRESNQPQHF
TRBV6-5	TRBJ1-1	TRBD1	TGTGCCAGCAGCCAAACAGGGGGGGACACTGAAGCTTTCTTT	CASSQTGGDTEAFF
TRBV14	TRBJ1-1	.	TGTGCCAGCAGCCAAGATCCGGGAGGTTACACTGAAGCTTTCTTT	CASSQDPGGYTEAFF
TRBV15	TRBJ1-2	.	TGTGCCACCAGCAGAGTAAGGGGAAACGGCTACACCTTC	CATSRVRGNGYTF